Listed below are T cell receptor beta chains from one sample, sequenced in a study of blood T cell repertoires in COVID-19. Using immunoSEQ multiplex PCR, the repertoire was profiled, and TCRdb retains in-frame clones only, with some absent. The data show 150,000 to 200,000 clones, around 90% seen once. The sequencing sample was made of PBMCs or T cells enriched from blood (not recorded which). Receptors were obtained from a young woman who had recovered from COVID-19. The CDR3 runs from the conserved cysteine through the conserved F or W. D genes are given only for firm matches. The size field is filled for only some rows; it gives once, few, many or a size class.

D: -; J: TRBJ1-2; V: TRBV28; size: -; CDR3: CASSLGSGYTF; DNA: TGTGCCAGCAGTCTAGGAAGTGGCTACACCTTC
D: TRBD2; J: TRBJ2-1; V: TRBV7-9; size: once; CDR3: CASSSPGMDGRGKQFF; DNA: TGTGCCAGCAGCTCGCCCGGGATGGATGGGCGGGGGAAGCAGTTCTTC
D: -; J: TRBJ1-1; V: TRBV28; size: -; CDR3: CASRNGWGLGKEAFF; DNA: TGTGCCAGCAGAAACGGATGGGGGCTGGGGAAGGAAGCTTTCTTT
D: -; J: TRBJ1-2; V: TRBV7-2; size: -; CDR3: CASSLSRDTTLGGYTF; DNA: TGTGCCAGCAGCTTAAGTCGGGACACTACTTTGGGTGGCTACACCTTC
D: TRBD1; J: TRBJ1-2; V: TRBV28; size: -; CDR3: CASSRFGQGAHISGYTF; DNA: TGTGCCAGCAGCCGCTTCGGGCAGGGGGCGCATATTAGCGGCTACACCTTC
D: -; J: TRBJ2-3; V: TRBV30; size: once; CDR3: CAWSVKRRATGTDTQYF; DNA: TGTGCCTGGAGTGTTAAAAGGCGGGCGACGGGGACAGATACGCAGTATTTT
D: -; J: TRBJ2-7; V: TRBV5-6; size: -; CDR3: CASSSRRRGSYEQYF; DNA: TGTGCCAGCAGCTCCCGTCGAAGGGGGTCCTACGAGCAGTACTTC
D: -; J: TRBJ2-3; V: TRBV24-1; size: -; CDR3: CATSVGGPTDTQYF; DNA: TGTGCCACCAGTGTCGGGGGTCCCACAGATACGCAGTATTTT
D: TRBD2; J: TRBJ2-7; V: TRBV4-1; size: -; CDR3: CASSLLAGSPSYEQYF; DNA: TGCGCCAGCAGCCTCCTAGCGGGAAGTCCTTCCTACGAGCAGTACTTC
D: TRBD2; J: TRBJ2-1; V: TRBV19; size: -; CDR3: CASSIPGTSGTNEQFF; DNA: TGTGCCAGTAGTATTCCCGGGACTAGCGGGACCAATGAGCAGTTCTTC
D: -; J: TRBJ1-6; V: TRBV25-1; size: once; CDR3: CASSESGTRSNPLHF; DNA: TGTGCCAGCAGTGAATCTGGGACAAGGTCAAATCCCCTCCACTTT
D: -; J: TRBJ2-7; V: TRBV21-1; size: -; CDR3: CASRQGRGQWEQYF; DNA: TGTGCCAGCAGGCAGGGCAGGGGGCAGTGGGAGCAGTACTTC
D: -; J: TRBJ1-1; V: TRBV4-2; size: -; CDR3: CASSQDKQGRSAEAFF; DNA: TGTGCCAGCAGCCAAGATAAACAGGGAAGATCCGCTGAAGCTTTCTTT
D: TRBD2; J: TRBJ2-3; V: TRBV18; size: -; CDR3: CASSPVRASGGFTDTQYF; DNA: TGTGCCAGCTCACCCGTTCGGGCTAGCGGGGGCTTCACAGATACGCAGTATTTT
D: TRBD1; J: TRBJ1-2; V: TRBV7-9; size: -; CDR3: CASSPGDRGNYGYTF; DNA: TGTGCCAGCAGCCCTGGGGACAGGGGTAACTATGGCTACACCTTC
D: TRBD1; J: TRBJ2-7; V: TRBV28; size: -; CDR3: CASSLAGTGNYEQYF; DNA: TGTGCCAGCAGTTTAGCCGGGACAGGGAATTACGAGCAGTACTTC
D: -; J: TRBJ1-3; V: TRBV28; size: few; CDR3: CASSRGERGNTIYF; DNA: TGTGCCAGCAGCCGGGGGGAACGCGGAAACACCATATATTTT
D: TRBD2; J: TRBJ2-5; V: TRBV5-4; size: -; CDR3: CASSLIGSGGAGMETQYF; DNA: TGTGCCAGCAGCTTGATTGGTAGCGGGGGGGCCGGAATGGAGACCCAGTACTTC
D: TRBD1; J: TRBJ1-6; V: TRBV19; size: once; CDR3: CASSARTGAASPLHF; DNA: TGTGCCAGTAGTGCAAGAACAGGGGCGGCTTCACCCCTCCACTTT
D: TRBD1; J: TRBJ1-5; V: TRBV19; size: -; CDR3: CASSHPLYRGSYQPQHF; DNA: TGTGCCAGTAGTCATCCCCTTTACAGGGGGTCATATCAGCCCCAGCATTTT
D: TRBD1; J: TRBJ2-1; V: TRBV30; size: -; CDR3: CAWSGQVHHEQFF; DNA: TGTGCCTGGTCAGGACAGGTCCACCATGAGCAGTTCTTC
D: -; J: TRBJ2-2; V: TRBV19; size: -; CDR3: CASSRGFPNTGELFF; DNA: TGTGCCAGTAGTAGAGGGTTCCCTAACACCGGGGAGCTGTTTTTT
D: -; J: TRBJ1-4; V: TRBV6-1; size: -; CDR3: CASSETNEKLFF; DNA: TGTGCCAGCAGTGAGACAAATGAAAAACTGTTTTTT
D: TRBD2; J: TRBJ2-2; V: TRBV7-9; size: -; CDR3: CATDSSQLAANTGELFF; DNA: TGTGCCACCGACAGTTCCCAACTAGCGGCGAACACCGGGGAGCTGTTTTTT
D: -; J: TRBJ2-1; V: TRBV6-5; size: -; CDR3: CASKGGGNEQFF; DNA: TGTGCCAGCAAGGGAGGGGGGAATGAGCAGTTCTTC
D: -; J: TRBJ1-1; V: TRBV29-1; size: -; CDR3: CSVGPDFLGTFF; DNA: TGCAGCGTTGGACCGGACTTTCTGGGGACTTTCTTT